The clone carrying this T cell receptor (beta chain) appeared many times. Its target is unknown. It was RNA transcripts that yielded the amplified TCR beta CDR3 regions. Using the HTBI primer set, a first-round RT-PCR was run on the TCR CDR3. Each CDR3 protein gets one entry after TCRdb re-called the multiplex PCR reads with MiXCR. The table shows 300,000 to 350,000 distinct CDR3 sequences, with roughly 21% occurring only once. The germline CDR1 and CDR2 sequences are SGHTA and FQGNSA. The CDR3 runs 15 residues. V gave up 4 bases and J gave up 9 bases, with 18 bases separating them. The data originate from a study of T cells in Graves' hyperthyroidism and ophthalmopathy. Whole-study findings and limits: Blood also held most thyroid clonotypes expanded beyond 0.001.

This receptor was identified in a woman between 50 and 59 years old with Graves' hyperthyroidism. Sequencing was performed on blood. This sequence joins TRBV7-2 and TRBJ2-2; a possible D gene is TRBD2 (6 bases). The CDR3 is CASSWGGTVDRELFF. CDR3 DNA sequence: TGTGCCAGCAGCTGGGGCGGGACGGTTGACCGGGAGCTGTTTTTT. The entire variable domain, with the rest obtained from reference TRBV7-2 and TRBJ2-2, is as follows: GAGVSQSPSNKVTEKGKDVELRCDPISGHTALYWYRQSLGQGLEFLIYFQGNSAPDKSGLPSDRFSAERTGGSVSTLTIQRTQQEDSAVYLCASSWGGTVDRELFFGEGSRLTVL.